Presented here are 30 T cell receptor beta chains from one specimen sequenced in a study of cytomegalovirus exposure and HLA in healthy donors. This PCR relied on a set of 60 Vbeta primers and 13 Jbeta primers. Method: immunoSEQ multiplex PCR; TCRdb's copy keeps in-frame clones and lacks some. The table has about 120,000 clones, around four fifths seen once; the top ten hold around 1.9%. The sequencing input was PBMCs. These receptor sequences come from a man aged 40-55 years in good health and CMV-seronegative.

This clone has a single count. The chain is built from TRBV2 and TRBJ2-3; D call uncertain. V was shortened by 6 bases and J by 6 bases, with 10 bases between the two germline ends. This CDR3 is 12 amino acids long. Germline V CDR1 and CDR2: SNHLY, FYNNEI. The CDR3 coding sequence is TGTGCCAGCAGATTCATGTCCGATACGCAGTATTTT. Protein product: CASRFMSDTQYF.

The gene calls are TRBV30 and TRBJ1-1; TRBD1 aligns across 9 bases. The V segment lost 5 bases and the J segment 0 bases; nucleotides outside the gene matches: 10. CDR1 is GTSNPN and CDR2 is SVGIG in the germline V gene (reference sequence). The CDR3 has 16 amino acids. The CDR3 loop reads CAWVPGQGGLNTEAFF. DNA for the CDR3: TGTGCCTGGGTACCGGGACAGGGAGGCCTGAACACTGAAGCTTTCTTT.

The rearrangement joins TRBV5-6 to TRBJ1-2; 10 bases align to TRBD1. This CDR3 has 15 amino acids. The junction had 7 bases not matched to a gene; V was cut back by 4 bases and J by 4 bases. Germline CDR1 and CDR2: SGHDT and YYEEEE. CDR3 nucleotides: TGTGCCAGCAGCACGGCCCGACAGGGGGCCTATGGCTACACCTTC. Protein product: CASSTARQGAYGYTF.

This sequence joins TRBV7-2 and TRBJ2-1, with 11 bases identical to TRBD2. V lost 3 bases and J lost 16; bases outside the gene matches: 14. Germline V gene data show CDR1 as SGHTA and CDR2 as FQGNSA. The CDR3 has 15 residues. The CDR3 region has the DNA TGTGCCAGCAGCTTGACGACTAGCGGGGCCATATATCCCTTCTTC. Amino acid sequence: CASSLTTSGAIYPFF.

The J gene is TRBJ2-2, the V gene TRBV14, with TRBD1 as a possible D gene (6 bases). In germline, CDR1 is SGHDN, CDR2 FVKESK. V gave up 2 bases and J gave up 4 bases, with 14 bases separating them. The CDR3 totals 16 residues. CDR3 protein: CASSQLSGQRTGELFF. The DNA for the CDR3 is TGTGCCAGCAGCCAACTCTCCGGACAGCGCACCGGGGAGCTGTTTTTT.

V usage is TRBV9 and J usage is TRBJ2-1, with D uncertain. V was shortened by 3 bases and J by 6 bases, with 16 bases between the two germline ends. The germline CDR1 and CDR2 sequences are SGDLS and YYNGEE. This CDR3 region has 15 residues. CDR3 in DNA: TGTGCCAGCAGCGCCCGCGAGTTTGCAATCAATGAGCAGTTCTTC. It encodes CASSAREFAINEQFF. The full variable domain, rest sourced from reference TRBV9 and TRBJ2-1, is DSGVTQTPKHLITATGQRVTLRCSPRSGDLSVYWYQQSLDQGLQFLIQYYNGEERAKGNILERFSAQQFPDLHSELNLSSLELGDSALYFCASSAREFAINEQFFGPGTRLTVL.

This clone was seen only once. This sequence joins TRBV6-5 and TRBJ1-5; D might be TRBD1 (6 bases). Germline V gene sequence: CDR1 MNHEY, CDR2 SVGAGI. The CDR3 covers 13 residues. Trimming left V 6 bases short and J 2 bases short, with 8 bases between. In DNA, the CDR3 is TGTGCCAGCAGACGACAGGGCAATCAGCCCCAGCATTTT. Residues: CASRRQGNQPQHF.

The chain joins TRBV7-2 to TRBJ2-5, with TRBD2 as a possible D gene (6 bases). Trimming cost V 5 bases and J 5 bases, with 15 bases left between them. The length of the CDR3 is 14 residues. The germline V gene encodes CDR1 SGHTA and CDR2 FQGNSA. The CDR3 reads CASSPTGGIETQYF. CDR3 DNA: TGTGCCAGCAGCCCGACTGGAGGGATTGAGACCCAGTACTTC.

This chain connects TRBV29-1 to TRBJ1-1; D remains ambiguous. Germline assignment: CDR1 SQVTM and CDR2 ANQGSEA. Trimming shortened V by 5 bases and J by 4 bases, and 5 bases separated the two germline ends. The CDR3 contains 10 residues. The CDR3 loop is CSVLFTEAFF. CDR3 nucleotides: TGCAGCGTTCTTTTCACTGAAGCTTTCTTT. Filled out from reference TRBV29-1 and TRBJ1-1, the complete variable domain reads SAVISQKPSRDICQRGTSLTIQCQVDSQVTMMFWYRQQPGQSLTLIATANQGSEATYESGFVIDKFPISRPNLTFSTLTVSNMSPEDSSIYLCSVLFTEAFFGQGTRLTVV.

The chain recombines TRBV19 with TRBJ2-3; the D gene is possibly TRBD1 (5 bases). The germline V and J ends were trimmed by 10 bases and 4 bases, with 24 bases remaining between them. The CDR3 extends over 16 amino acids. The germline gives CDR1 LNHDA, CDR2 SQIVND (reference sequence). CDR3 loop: CATSVKGSYRSDTQYF. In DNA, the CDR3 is TGTGCCACATCTGTGAAGGGGTCTTATCGTTCAGATACGCAGTATTTT.

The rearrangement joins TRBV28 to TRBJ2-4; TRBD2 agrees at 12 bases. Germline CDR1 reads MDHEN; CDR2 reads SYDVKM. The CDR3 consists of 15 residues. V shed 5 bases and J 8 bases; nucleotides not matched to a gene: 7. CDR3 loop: CASSPQTSGSDIQYF. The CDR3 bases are TGTGCCAGCAGTCCCCAGACTAGCGGGAGTGACATTCAGTACTTC.

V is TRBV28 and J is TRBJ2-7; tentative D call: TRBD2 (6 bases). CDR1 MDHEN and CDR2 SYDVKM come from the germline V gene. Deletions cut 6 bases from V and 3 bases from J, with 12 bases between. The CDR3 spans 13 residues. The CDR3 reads CASRPGLNYEQYF. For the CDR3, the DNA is TGTGCCAGCAGGCCGGGACTGAACTACGAGCAGTACTTC. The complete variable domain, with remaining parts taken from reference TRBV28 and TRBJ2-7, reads DVKVTQSSRYLVKRTGEKVFLECVQDMDHENMFWYRQDPGLGLRLIYFSYDVKMKEKGDIPEGYSVSREKKERFSLILESASTNQTSMYLCASRPGLNYEQYFGPGTRLTVT.

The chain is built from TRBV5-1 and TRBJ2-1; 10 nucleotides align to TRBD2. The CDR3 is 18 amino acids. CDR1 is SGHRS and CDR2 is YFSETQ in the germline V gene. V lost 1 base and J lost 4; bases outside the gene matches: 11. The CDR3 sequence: CASSLPTERGGRYNEQFF. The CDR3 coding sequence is TGCGCCAGCAGCTTGCCCACAGAGCGGGGGGGCCGTTACAATGAGCAGTTCTTC.

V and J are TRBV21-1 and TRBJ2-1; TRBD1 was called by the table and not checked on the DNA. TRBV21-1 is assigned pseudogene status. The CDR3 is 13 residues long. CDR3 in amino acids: CASSKGANNEQFF. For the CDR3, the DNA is TGTGCCAGCAGCAAAGGGGCCAACAATGAGCAGTTCTTC.

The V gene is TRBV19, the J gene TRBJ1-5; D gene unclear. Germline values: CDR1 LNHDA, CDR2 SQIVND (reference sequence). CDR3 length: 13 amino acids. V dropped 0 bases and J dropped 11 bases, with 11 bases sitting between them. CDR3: CASSIDTWGAQHF. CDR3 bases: TGTGCCAGTAGTATAGACACCTGGGGAGCCCAGCATTTT.

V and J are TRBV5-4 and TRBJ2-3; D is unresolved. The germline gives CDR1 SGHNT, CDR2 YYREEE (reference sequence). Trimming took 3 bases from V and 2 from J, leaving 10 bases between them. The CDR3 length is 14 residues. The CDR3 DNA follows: TGTGCCAGCAGCTCAGAGACTCACACAGATACGCAGTATTTT. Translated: CASSSETHTDTQYF.

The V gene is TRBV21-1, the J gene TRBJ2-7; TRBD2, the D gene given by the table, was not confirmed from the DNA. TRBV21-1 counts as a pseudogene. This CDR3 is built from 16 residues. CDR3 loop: CASSKAGIAGPHEQYF. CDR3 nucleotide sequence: TGTGCCAGCAGCAAAGCCGGGATAGCGGGGCCTCACGAGCAGTACTTC.

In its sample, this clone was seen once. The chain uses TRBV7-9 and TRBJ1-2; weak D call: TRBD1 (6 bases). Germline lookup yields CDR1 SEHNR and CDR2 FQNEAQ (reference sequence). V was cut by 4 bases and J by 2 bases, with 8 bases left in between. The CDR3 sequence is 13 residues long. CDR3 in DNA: TGTGCCAGCAGCTATGGACAGAACTATGGCTACACCTTC. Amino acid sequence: CASSYGQNYGYTF.

CDR3 bases: TGTGCCAGCTCGGGGGGCCTCGGTATGAATACGCAGTATTTT. Protein sequence: CASSGGLGMNTQYF. The chain joins TRBV7-2 to TRBJ2-3, with D possibly TRBD2 on 7 matching bases. Trimming cost V 8 bases and J 7 bases, with 19 bases left between them. There are 14 residues in the CDR3. Germline loops: CDR1 SGHTA, CDR2 FQGNSA.

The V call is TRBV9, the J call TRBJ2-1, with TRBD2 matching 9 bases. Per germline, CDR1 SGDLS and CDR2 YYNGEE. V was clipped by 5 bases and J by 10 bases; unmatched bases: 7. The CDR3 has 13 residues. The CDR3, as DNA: TGTGCCAGCAGAGCTAGCGGGGTGTCCGAGCAGTTCTTC. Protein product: CASRASGVSEQFF.

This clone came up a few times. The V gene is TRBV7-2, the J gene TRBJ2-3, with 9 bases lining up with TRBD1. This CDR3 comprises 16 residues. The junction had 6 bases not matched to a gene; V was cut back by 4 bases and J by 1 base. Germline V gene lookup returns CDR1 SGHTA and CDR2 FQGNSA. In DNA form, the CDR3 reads TGTGCCAGCAGCTCCTACAGGGACAGGGGCACAGATACGCAGTATTTT. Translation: CASSSYRDRGTDTQYF.

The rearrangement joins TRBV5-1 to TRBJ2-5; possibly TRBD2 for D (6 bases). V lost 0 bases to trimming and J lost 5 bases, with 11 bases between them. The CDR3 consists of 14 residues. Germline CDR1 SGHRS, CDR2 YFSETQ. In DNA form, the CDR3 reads TGCGCCAGCAGCTTGGCGCGGGAATGGGAGACCCAGTACTTC. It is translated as CASSLAREWETQYF.

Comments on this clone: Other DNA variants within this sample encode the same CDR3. The CDR3 here is CASSRDRVQETQYF. CDR3 nucleotides: TGTGCCAGCAGTAGGGACAGAGTCCAAGAGACCCAGTACTTC. The rearrangement links TRBV6-6 to TRBJ2-5; 7 bases line up with TRBD1. The CDR3 extends over 14 amino acids. V lost 5 bases, J lost 1 base, and 4 bases stayed unmatched. Germline-derived CDR1 and CDR2 are MNHNY and SVGAGI (reference sequence).

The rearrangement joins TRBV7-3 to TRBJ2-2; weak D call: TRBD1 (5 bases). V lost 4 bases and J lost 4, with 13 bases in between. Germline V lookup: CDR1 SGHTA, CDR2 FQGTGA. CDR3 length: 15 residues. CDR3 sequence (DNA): TGTGCCAGCAGCTCGACAGCCAGCGCCACCGGGGAGCTGTTTTTT. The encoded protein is CASSSTASATGELFF.

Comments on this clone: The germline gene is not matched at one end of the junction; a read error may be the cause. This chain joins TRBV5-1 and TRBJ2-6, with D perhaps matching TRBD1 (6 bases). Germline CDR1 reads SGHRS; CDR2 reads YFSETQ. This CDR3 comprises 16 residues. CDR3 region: CASRKQGSSGANGLTF. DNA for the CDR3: TGCGCCAGCAGGAAACAGGGAAGCTCTGGGGCCAACGGCCTGACTTTC.

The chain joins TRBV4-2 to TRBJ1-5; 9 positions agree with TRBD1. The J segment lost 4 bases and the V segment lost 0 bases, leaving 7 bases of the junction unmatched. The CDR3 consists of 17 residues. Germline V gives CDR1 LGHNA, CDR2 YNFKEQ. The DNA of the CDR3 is TGTGCCAGCAGCCAAGATAGGGGGACAGGGCCTAATCAGCCCCAGCATTTT. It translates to CASSQDRGTGPNQPQHF.

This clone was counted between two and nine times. The CDR3: CASSQLGLGETQYF. The CDR3 DNA reads TGTGCCAGCAGCCAGCTCGGACTAGGGGAGACCCAGTACTTC. The chain carries TRBV5-6 and TRBJ2-5; TRBD2 matches at 7 bases. The V and J ends lost 4 bases and 5 bases, in that order; junction bases with no gene match: 8. The germline gives CDR1 SGHDT, CDR2 YYEEEE. CDR3 length: 14 residues.

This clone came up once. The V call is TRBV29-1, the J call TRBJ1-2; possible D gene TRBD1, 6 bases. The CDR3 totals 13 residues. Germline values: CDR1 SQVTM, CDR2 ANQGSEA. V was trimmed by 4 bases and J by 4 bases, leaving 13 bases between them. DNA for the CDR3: TGCAGCGTTGGGTTGGGGGCTCCCTATGGCTACACCTTC. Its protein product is CSVGLGAPYGYTF. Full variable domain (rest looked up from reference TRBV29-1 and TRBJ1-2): SAVISQKPSRDICQRGTSLTIQCQVDSQVTMMFWYRQQPGQSLTLIATANQGSEATYESGFVIDKFPISRPNLTFSTLTVSNMSPEDSSIYLCSVGLGAPYGYTFGSGTRLTVV.

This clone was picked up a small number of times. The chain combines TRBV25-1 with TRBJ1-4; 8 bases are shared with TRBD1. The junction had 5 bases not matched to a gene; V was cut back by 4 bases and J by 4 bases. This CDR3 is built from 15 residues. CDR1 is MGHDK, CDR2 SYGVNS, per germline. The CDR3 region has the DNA TGTGCCAGCAGTGGGCGACAGGGGCGTAATGAAAAACTGTTTTTT. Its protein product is CASSGRQGRNEKLFF.

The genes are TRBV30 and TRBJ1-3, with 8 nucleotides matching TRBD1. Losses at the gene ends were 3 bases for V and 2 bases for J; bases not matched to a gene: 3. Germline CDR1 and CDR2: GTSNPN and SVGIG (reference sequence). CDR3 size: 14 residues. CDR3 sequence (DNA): TGTGCCTGGAGCCTGGACAGGGCTGGAAACACCATATATTTT. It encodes CAWSLDRAGNTIYF. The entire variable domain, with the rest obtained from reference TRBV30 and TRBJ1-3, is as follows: SQTIHQWPATLVQPVGSPLSLECTVEGTSNPNLYWYRQAAGRGLQLLFYSVGIGQISSEVPQNLSASRPQDRQFILSSKKLLLSDSGFYLCAWSLDRAGNTIYFGEGSWLTVV.